A selection of T cell receptor beta chains follows, all from one sample in a study of shared clonotypes between healthy human individuals. The protocol was immunoSEQ multiplex PCR, while the TCRdb copy is restricted to in-frame clones and leaves out a portion. The profile shows 950,000 to 1,200,000 clones, roughly 77% of them singletons. Material: memory CD4+ T cells from PBMCs. The receptors derive from a man aged 18 to 30 in good health. Some clones in this sample may be carry-over from other donors' samples. Both conserved end residues are part of each CDR3. A D gene is named only where the DNA matches it firmly. Expanded clones get a size class; other rows say once, few or many, or leave the size out.

j_gene: TRBJ2-3; abundance: NA; d_gene: TRBD1; v_gene: TRBV25-1; CDR3aa: CASRRGQGGDTQYF; CDR3nt: TGTGCCAGCAGGCGGGGACAGGGAGGAGATACGCAGTATTTT
j_gene: TRBJ2-3; abundance: few; d_gene: NA; v_gene: TRBV14; CDR3aa: CASSQASDYGTQYF; CDR3nt: TGTGCCAGCAGCCAAGCGTCCGATTACGGCACGCAGTATTTT
j_gene: TRBJ2-1; abundance: NA; d_gene: TRBD2; v_gene: TRBV18; CDR3aa: CASSPTSGLYNEQFF; CDR3nt: TGTGCCAGCTCACCTACTAGCGGCCTCTACAATGAGCAGTTCTTC
j_gene: TRBJ2-5; abundance: NA; d_gene: TRBD1; v_gene: TRBV19; CDR3aa: CASSRQGQETQYF; CDR3nt: TGTGCCAGTAGTAGACAGGGCCAAGAGACCCAGTACTTC
j_gene: TRBJ2-7; abundance: NA; d_gene: NA; v_gene: TRBV14; CDR3aa: CASSLAGTRKGEQYF; CDR3nt: TGTGCCAGCAGCCTCGCCGGGACTCGGAAGGGGGAGCAGTACTTC
j_gene: TRBJ1-4; abundance: NA; d_gene: NA; v_gene: TRBV6-5; CDR3aa: CASSYSDSGEKLFF; CDR3nt: TGTGCCAGCAGTTACTCGGATTCTGGTGAAAAACTGTTTTTT
j_gene: TRBJ1-5; abundance: few; d_gene: NA; v_gene: TRBV15; CDR3aa: CATSSGLDQPQHF; CDR3nt: TGTGCCACCAGCAGTGGTTTGGATCAGCCCCAGCATTTT
j_gene: TRBJ1-2; abundance: NA; d_gene: NA; v_gene: TRBV7-2; CDR3aa: CASTGGGSLYGYTF; CDR3nt: TGTGCCAGCACCGGGGGGGGCAGCCTCTATGGCTACACCTTC
j_gene: TRBJ1-6; abundance: NA; d_gene: TRBD1; v_gene: TRBV2; CDR3aa: CASSQQGAQNSPLHF; CDR3nt: TGTGCCAGCAGTCAACAGGGGGCGCAGAATTCACCCCTCCACTTT
j_gene: TRBJ1-2; abundance: NA; d_gene: NA; v_gene: TRBV28; CDR3aa: CAATGTNYGYTF; CDR3nt: TGTGCCGCCACAGGGACCAACTATGGCTACACCTTC
j_gene: TRBJ2-7; abundance: NA; d_gene: NA; v_gene: TRBV30; CDR3aa: CAWSPHGSGEQYF; CDR3nt: TGTGCCTGGAGTCCACATGGCAGCGGCGAGCAGTACTTC
j_gene: TRBJ1-5; abundance: NA; d_gene: NA; v_gene: TRBV7-5; CDR3aa: CARSLGETSNQPQHF; CDR3nt: TGTGCCAGAAGCTTAGGGGAGACGAGCAATCAGCCCCAGCATTTT
j_gene: TRBJ2-7; abundance: NA; d_gene: NA; v_gene: TRBV7-6; CDR3aa: CASSLIGGQGEQYF; CDR3nt: TGTGCCAGCAGCTTAATTGGGGGGCAGGGCGAGCAGTACTTC
j_gene: TRBJ2-5; abundance: NA; d_gene: NA; v_gene: TRBV7-2; CDR3aa: CASSSMWDGKETQYF; CDR3nt: TGTGCCAGCAGCTCCATGTGGGACGGGAAAGAGACCCAGTACTTC
j_gene: TRBJ1-1; abundance: once; d_gene: NA; v_gene: TRBV7-3; CDR3aa: CASSLTDRVTEAFF; CDR3nt: TGTGCCAGCAGCTTAACCGATAGGGTCACTGAAGCTTTCTTT
j_gene: TRBJ2-1; abundance: once; d_gene: TRBD2; v_gene: TRBV5-6; CDR3aa: CASSPRLAGGSDEQFF; CDR3nt: TGTGCCAGCAGCCCAAGACTAGCGGGAGGTAGTGATGAGCAGTTCTTC
j_gene: TRBJ2-3; abundance: NA; d_gene: TRBD1; v_gene: TRBV29-1; CDR3aa: CSVGGQGTDTQYF; CDR3nt: TGCAGCGTTGGGGGACAGGGGACAGATACGCAGTATTTT
j_gene: TRBJ1-4; abundance: NA; d_gene: NA; v_gene: TRBV7-9; CDR3aa: CASSSGADATNEKLFF; CDR3nt: TGTGCCAGCAGCTCGGGGGCAGATGCAACTAATGAAAAACTGTTTTTT
j_gene: TRBJ2-5; abundance: NA; d_gene: TRBD1; v_gene: TRBV29-1; CDR3aa: CSVTETGGRETQYF; CDR3nt: TGCAGCGTCACCGAGACAGGGGGCCGGGAGACCCAGTACTTC
j_gene: TRBJ1-1; abundance: NA; d_gene: NA; v_gene: TRBV18; CDR3aa: CASSPQTNTEAFF; CDR3nt: TGTGCCAGCTCACCACAAACAAACACTGAAGCTTTCTTT
j_gene: TRBJ1-2; abundance: NA; d_gene: NA; v_gene: TRBV7-9; CDR3aa: CASSLWRTVNYGYTF; CDR3nt: TGTGCCAGCAGCTTGTGGCGTACAGTAAACTATGGCTACACCTTC
j_gene: TRBJ2-3; abundance: NA; d_gene: TRBD1; v_gene: TRBV18; CDR3aa: CASSLQGDGTDTQYF; CDR3nt: TGTGCCAGCTCACTACAGGGGGATGGAACAGATACGCAGTATTTT
j_gene: TRBJ2-3; abundance: NA; d_gene: TRBD2; v_gene: TRBV7-8; CDR3aa: CASSLGPRLAADTQYF; CDR3nt: TGTGCCAGCAGCTTAGGTCCCAGGCTAGCGGCAGATACGCAGTATTTT
j_gene: TRBJ1-1; abundance: NA; d_gene: NA; v_gene: TRBV18; CDR3aa: CASSPRSTRRDTEAFF; CDR3nt: TGTGCCAGCTCACCCCGATCGACGCGGCGGGACACTGAAGCTTTCTTT
j_gene: TRBJ1-1; abundance: NA; d_gene: TRBD1; v_gene: TRBV18; CDR3aa: CASSPSQGGFRPSNTEAFF; CDR3nt: TGTGCCAGCTCCCCATCACAGGGGGGCTTCCGTCCCTCGAACACTGAAGCTTTCTTT
j_gene: TRBJ2-1; abundance: NA; d_gene: NA; v_gene: TRBV27; CDR3aa: CASSFRAPYNEQFF; CDR3nt: TGTGCCAGCAGTTTCCGGGCCCCCTACAATGAGCAGTTCTTC
j_gene: TRBJ2-5; abundance: NA; d_gene: NA; v_gene: TRBV7-6; CDR3aa: CASSLRRGYQETQYF; CDR3nt: TGTGCCAGCAGCTTAAGACGAGGGTACCAAGAGACCCAGTACTTC
j_gene: TRBJ2-7; abundance: few; d_gene: NA; v_gene: TRBV21-1; CDR3aa: CSTIPRHPYEQYF; CDR3nt: TGTTCAACCATACCGCGTCATCCCTACGAGCAGTACTTC
j_gene: TRBJ2-1; abundance: NA; d_gene: NA; v_gene: TRBV11-2; CDR3aa: CASSPSSGFVPLF; CDR3nt: TGTGCCAGCAGCCCCTCGTCGGGATTTGTGCCGCTCTTC
j_gene: TRBJ1-3; abundance: few; d_gene: NA; v_gene: TRBV10-3; CDR3aa: CAIGSFMAGNTIYF; CDR3nt: TGTGCCATCGGATCCTTTATGGCTGGAAACACCATATATTTT
j_gene: TRBJ2-3; abundance: NA; d_gene: TRBD2; v_gene: TRBV11-2; CDR3aa: CASSSSGGSTDTQYF; CDR3nt: TGTGCCAGCAGTTCCTCCGGGGGGAGCACAGATACGCAGTATTTT
j_gene: TRBJ1-6; abundance: NA; d_gene: NA; v_gene: TRBV29-1; CDR3aa: CSARWGTDNSPLHF; CDR3nt: TGCAGCGCCCGTTGGGGGACGGACAATTCACCCCTCCACTTT
j_gene: TRBJ2-6; abundance: NA; d_gene: NA; v_gene: TRBV29-1; CDR3aa: CSVFYGSGANVLTF; CDR3nt: TGCAGCGTTTTTTACGGCTCTGGGGCCAACGTCCTGACTTTC
j_gene: TRBJ2-2; abundance: few; d_gene: NA; v_gene: TRBV7-3; CDR3aa: CASSFDTGELFF; CDR3nt: TGTGCCAGCAGTTTCGACACCGGGGAGCTGTTTTTT
j_gene: TRBJ1-4; abundance: NA; d_gene: NA; v_gene: TRBV4-1; CDR3aa: CASSQVSGEKLFF; CDR3nt: TGCGCCAGCAGCCAAGTGTCGGGGGAAAAACTGTTTTTT
j_gene: TRBJ2-3; abundance: NA; d_gene: TRBD2; v_gene: TRBV29-1; CDR3aa: CSVEGGRGVVDTQYF; CDR3nt: TGCAGCGTCGAGGGCGGGAGGGGAGTCGTAGATACGCAGTATTTT
j_gene: TRBJ2-3; abundance: NA; d_gene: NA; v_gene: TRBV5-1; CDR3aa: CASSLGGSTDTQYF; CDR3nt: TGCGCCAGCAGCTTAGGCGGCTCCACAGATACGCAGTATTTT
j_gene: TRBJ1-3; abundance: NA; d_gene: NA; v_gene: TRBV4-2; CDR3aa: CASSPKPGNTIYF; CDR3nt: TGTGCCAGCAGCCCCAAACCTGGAAACACCATATATTTT
j_gene: TRBJ1-1; abundance: NA; d_gene: TRBD1; v_gene: TRBV4-2; CDR3aa: CASSQDLSGGGTEAFF; CDR3nt: TGTGCCAGCAGCCAAGACTTGTCAGGGGGAGGCACTGAAGCTTTCTTT
j_gene: TRBJ2-2; abundance: NA; d_gene: TRBD1; v_gene: TRBV29-1; CDR3aa: CSVGSQGAVFF; CDR3nt: TGCAGCGTTGGATCCCAGGGGGCGGTGTTTTTT
j_gene: TRBJ1-1; abundance: NA; d_gene: TRBD1; v_gene: TRBV27; CDR3aa: CASSRFKQGTTEAFF; CDR3nt: TGTGCCAGCAGCCGCTTTAAACAGGGGACCACTGAAGCTTTCTTT
j_gene: TRBJ2-7; abundance: NA; d_gene: TRBD1; v_gene: TRBV7-9; CDR3aa: CASSLAQTGSSEQYF; CDR3nt: TGTGCCAGCAGCTTGGCCCAGACAGGGTCCTCCGAGCAGTACTTC
j_gene: TRBJ2-7; abundance: once; d_gene: NA; v_gene: TRBV27; CDR3aa: CASTLPPSTYEQYF; CDR3nt: TGTGCCAGCACTCTCCCCCCTTCAACCTACGAGCAGTACTTC
j_gene: TRBJ2-1; abundance: NA; d_gene: TRBD2; v_gene: TRBV5-4; CDR3aa: CASSLAAGGSYNEQFF; CDR3nt: TGTGCCAGCAGCTTGGCGGCGGGGGGCTCCTACAATGAGCAGTTCTTC
j_gene: TRBJ2-5; abundance: NA; d_gene: TRBD2; v_gene: TRBV19; CDR3aa: CASSRDYPRETQYF; CDR3nt: TGTGCCAGTAGTCGGGACTACCCCAGGGAGACCCAGTACTTC
j_gene: TRBJ2-2; abundance: many; d_gene: NA; v_gene: TRBV7-8; CDR3aa: CASSSGVLYTGELFF; CDR3nt: TGTGCCAGCAGCTCAGGGGTCCTATACACCGGGGAGCTGTTTTTT
j_gene: TRBJ1-2; abundance: few; d_gene: NA; v_gene: TRBV18; CDR3aa: CASSPNRAEYGYTF; CDR3nt: TGTGCCAGCTCACCAAATAGGGCGGAGTATGGCTACACCTTC
j_gene: TRBJ2-7; abundance: NA; d_gene: NA; v_gene: TRBV4-2; CDR3aa: CASSHNRDPYEQYF; CDR3nt: TGTGCCAGCAGCCACAACCGGGACCCCTACGAGCAGTACTTC
j_gene: TRBJ2-3; abundance: NA; d_gene: NA; v_gene: TRBV30; CDR3aa: CAWNDPRGGSDTQYF; CDR3nt: TGTGCCTGGAACGATCCCAGGGGAGGGTCTGATACGCAGTATTTT
j_gene: TRBJ1-2; abundance: many; d_gene: NA; v_gene: TRBV20-1; CDR3aa: CSGRGVYTF; CDR3nt: TGCAGCGGGCGTGGGGTCTACACCTTC
j_gene: TRBJ2-1; abundance: NA; d_gene: TRBD2; v_gene: TRBV9; CDR3aa: CASSPPGLAAINEQFF; CDR3nt: TGTGCCAGCAGCCCGCCGGGACTAGCGGCCATTAATGAGCAGTTCTTC
j_gene: TRBJ2-5; abundance: few; d_gene: TRBD2; v_gene: TRBV7-3; CDR3aa: CASSPGTSETQYF; CDR3nt: TGTGCCAGCAGCCCGGGGACTAGCGAGACCCAGTACTTC
j_gene: TRBJ2-7; abundance: once; d_gene: TRBD1; v_gene: TRBV25-1; CDR3aa: CASSVSATGMGEQYF; CDR3nt: TGTGCCAGCAGTGTGTCCGCGACAGGGATGGGCGAGCAGTACTTC
j_gene: TRBJ2-2; abundance: NA; d_gene: NA; v_gene: TRBV28; CDR3aa: CASSPLRVGTGELFF; CDR3nt: TGTGCCAGCAGTCCTTTAAGGGTAGGGACCGGGGAGCTGTTTTTT
j_gene: TRBJ2-1; abundance: many; d_gene: TRBD2; v_gene: TRBV2; CDR3aa: CASSEARASGRPDEQFF; CDR3nt: TGTGCCAGCAGTGAAGCAAGAGCTAGCGGGAGGCCGGATGAGCAGTTCTTC
j_gene: TRBJ1-5; abundance: few; d_gene: TRBD1; v_gene: TRBV2; CDR3aa: CASQGEGQPQHF; CDR3nt: TGTGCTTCGCAGGGGGAGGGTCAGCCCCAGCATTTT
j_gene: TRBJ2-3; abundance: NA; d_gene: NA; v_gene: TRBV2; CDR3aa: CATKQGPRGGDTQYF; CDR3nt: TGTGCCACCAAACAGGGTCCCCGAGGGGGTGATACGCAGTATTTT